This T cell receptor (beta chain) was recovered during a study of T cells in localized non-small cell lung cancer. The method was immunoSEQ multiplex PCR; TCRdb's version includes in-frame clones alone and lacks a portion of them. The sample holds approximately 1,600 clones, around 29% seen once. General study points: Blood T cell density predicted longer survival; adjacent-lung clonality, shorter. Uninvolved adjacent lung had more T cell clonality than any other tissue, topping tumor. A single tumor region was sequenced, leaving heterogeneity possible. Median around 56 top-100 tumor clones were shared with paired adjacent lung.

In this sample, this clone turned up a few times. Antigen: not known. The CDR3 totals 14 residues. The germline V gene has CDR1 GTSNPN and CDR2 SVGIG (reference sequence). The V segment lost 4 bases and the J segment 2 bases; nucleotides outside the gene matches: 8. Sample: lung tumor tissue, taken before any cancer treatment. J is TRBJ2-7 and V is TRBV30; 7 nucleotides agree with TRBD2. The TCR comes from a female donor older than 55 with stage II lung adenocarcinoma. The CDR3 region is CAWKLGGNTYEQYF. The CDR3 DNA follows: TGTGCCTGGAAACTCGGGGGGAACACCTACGAGCAGTACTTC.